This T cell receptor beta chain was sequenced for a study of tumor-infiltrating lymphocytes in primary liver carcinoma. As for this clonotype: The antigen remains undetermined.

Constant-region priming of around 500 ng total RNA yielded TCR beta cDNA. It was through three nested multiplex PCR rounds of slightly modified ARM-PCR that TCR beta libraries arose. The study ran its first two PCR rounds for 9 to 10 cycles each, using TRBV1-TRBV30 forward primers and a C-beta reverse primer. TCRdb used MiXCR to reprocess the multiplex PCR reads, holding one entry per CDR3 protein. The sample yields some 22,000 distinct CDR3 sequences, roughly three quarters seen once. The CDR3 is 18 residues long. V was clipped by 8 bases and J by 3 bases; unmatched bases: 15. Germline-derived CDR1 and CDR2 are MNHEY and SVGAGI. Unsorted bulk tissue of about 20-32 mg yielded co-extracted RNA and DNA. Study findings and constraints: In tumor-adjacent and tumor-blood pairs, overlap was lower than in tumor region pairs.

The rearrangement links TRBV6-5 to TRBJ2-6, with 8 bases identical to TRBD1. Sequencing was done on a sample of liver tumor tissue from sampling region 5. Sample subset: tumor region T5, tumor centre. This TCR was recovered from a woman aged 30 to 39 with primary liver carcinoma and hepatitis B virus infection. For the CDR3, the DNA is TGTGCCAGCTATAACCCGGACAGGGAAATATTTGGGGCCAACGTCCTGACTTTC. Amino acids: CASYNPDREIFGANVLTF.